Listed below are T cell receptor beta chains from one sample, sequenced in a study of blood T cell repertoires in COVID-19. Sequenced by immunoSEQ multiplex PCR; TCRdb stores in-frame clones only, minus some. There are roughly 300,000 clones in the sample; about 89% occur only once, and 2.2% lies in the top ten. Sequences were obtained from peripheral blood. The receptors come from a woman aged 30 to 39 with COVID-19, enrolled during active disease. Both conserved end residues are part of each CDR3. A D gene is named only where the DNA matches it firmly. Size values are once, few and many counts, or a class for expanded clones, and some rows have none.

size,D,V,J,DNA,CDR3
-,-,TRBV6-5,TRBJ2-3,TGTGCCAGCAGTAGCGGCAGAACCACAGATACGCAGTATTTT,CASSSGRTTDTQYF
-,TRBD1,TRBV5-1,TRBJ1-2,TGCGCCAGCAGCTTATCAACAGGGGACTATGGCTACACCTTC,CASSLSTGDYGYTF
-,-,TRBV6-5,TRBJ2-3,TGTGCCAGCAGTTACCAAACGGGGGGCACAGATACGCAGTATTTT,CASSYQTGGTDTQYF
many,-,TRBV7-2,TRBJ1-3,TGTGCCAGCATCTTGATTTCGACTGTTCCTGGAAACACCATATATTTT,CASILISTVPGNTIYF
once,TRBD2,TRBV19,TRBJ2-7,TGTGCCAGTAGTCTGGGGACTAGCGGGAGATCCTACGAGCAGTACTTC,CASSLGTSGRSYEQYF
-,TRBD2,TRBV27,TRBJ2-2,TGTGCCAGCAGTTTAGGTGGGAGGGCTAGTTGGGGTATGACCGGGGAGCTGTTTTTT,CASSLGGRASWGMTGELFF
once,TRBD1,TRBV5-1,TRBJ1-2,TGCGCCAGCAGCTTGGGCGGACAGGGATCTCACTATGGCTACACCTTC,CASSLGGQGSHYGYTF
once,-,TRBV19,TRBJ2-7,TGTGCCAGTAGTGGTGCCTACGACAAATCCTACGAGCAGTACTTC,CASSGAYDKSYEQYF
-,-,TRBV9,TRBJ1-3,TGTGCCAGCAGCGTAGAGGAGGGCAGCCTCATTGGAAACACCATATATTTT,CASSVEEGSLIGNTIYF
-,-,TRBV28,TRBJ1-2,TGTGCCAGCAGTTTCCGCCGGGGGGCGGTCTATGGCTACACCTTC,CASSFRRGAVYGYTF
-,-,TRBV3-1/TRBV3-2,TRBJ1-2,TGTGCCAGCAGCCTTCCGGGGTCTAGCTATGGCTACACCTTC,CASSLPGSSYGYTF
-,TRBD1,TRBV19,TRBJ2-1,TGTGCCAGTAGTACCGATTACGGGACAGGGCCTTATGAGCAGTTCTTC,CASSTDYGTGPYEQFF
-,-,TRBV18,TRBJ2-1,TGTGCCAGCTCACCGCGACCGGGAGTGAGCAATGAGCAGTTCTTC,CASSPRPGVSNEQFF
-,TRBD1,TRBV19,TRBJ2-3,TGTGCCAGTAGTATAGCGGGACAGCGCACAGATACGCAGTATTTT,CASSIAGQRTDTQYF
-,-,TRBV6-5,TRBJ2-1,TGTGCCAGCAGCGTACTCAGGGGCTCCTACAATGAGCAGTTCTTC,CASSVLRGSYNEQFF
-,TRBD2,TRBV4-1,TRBJ2-7,TGCGCCAGCAGCCAAGTCGGTGGGAGGGGCTCCTACGAGCAGTACTTC,CASSQVGGRGSYEQYF
-,TRBD1,TRBV3-1/TRBV3-2,TRBJ1-2,TGTGCCAGCAGCCTGCGGGACAGACCCTATGGCTACACCTTC,CASSLRDRPYGYTF
once,-,TRBV7-9,TRBJ2-1,TGTGCCAGCAGCTCCCCCTCCTTGAGCTCCTACAATGAGCAGTTCTTC,CASSSPSLSSYNEQFF
-,-,TRBV5-8,TRBJ1-2,TGTGCCAGCAGCTTGGGATCAGGCCCCTATGGCTACACCTTC,CASSLGSGPYGYTF
-,-,TRBV5-1,TRBJ1-4,TGCGCCAGCAGCTTCGATCCTAGGGGTGAAAAACTGTTTTTT,CASSFDPRGEKLFF
-,-,TRBV29-1,TRBJ1-2,TGCAGCGTTGTTACGAACAGGGATCATGGCTACACCTTC,CSVVTNRDHGYTF
-,TRBD2,TRBV5-1,TRBJ2-2,TGCGCCAGCAGCGGTCACGGGACTACCAACACCGGGGAGCTGTTTTTT,CASSGHGTTNTGELFF
-,TRBD1,TRBV19,TRBJ1-2,TGTGCCAGTAGTATAGCATCCGGGACAGGGGGAACCTATGGCTACACCTTC,CASSIASGTGGTYGYTF
-,-,TRBV9,TRBJ2-2,TGTGCCAGCAGCGTAGCTACCGGGGAGCTGTTTTTT,CASSVATGELFF
-,TRBD2,TRBV5-1,TRBJ2-2,TGCGCCAGCACAGATTGGACTAGCGGGAGGGCAAACACCGGGGAGCTGTTTTTT,CASTDWTSGRANTGELFF
-,-,TRBV27,TRBJ1-2,TGTGCCAGCAGTTTAATGGGCAGGGACTATGGCTACACCTTC,CASSLMGRDYGYTF
-,-,TRBV30,TRBJ2-1,TGTGCCTGGAGTTCCGGGACACCCTACAATGAGCAGTTCTTC,CAWSSGTPYNEQFF
once,-,TRBV24-1,TRBJ2-1,TGTGCCACCAGTGGAGCAGGGCGTACCTACAATGAGCAGTTCTTC,CATSGAGRTYNEQFF
-,-,TRBV25-1,TRBJ1-1,TGTGCCAGCAGTTTGGCCGAGAACACTGAAGCTTTCTTT,CASSLAENTEAFF
-,-,TRBV4-2,TRBJ2-3,TGTGCCAGCAGCCCAGCCGGCCCCTCCGCCGGGACAGATACGCAGTATTTT,CASSPAGPSAGTDTQYF
-,TRBD1,TRBV28,TRBJ1-4,TGTGCCAGCAGTACAGGGGGCCGAGGCGAAAAACTGTTTTTT,CASSTGGRGEKLFF
-,TRBD2,TRBV27,TRBJ2-3,TGTGCCAGCAGTTTAGAGGCCCGACTAGCCGATACGCAGTATTTT,CASSLEARLADTQYF
-,-,TRBV2,TRBJ2-2,TGTGCCAGCAACAGGGCCGGGGTAAACACCGGGGAGCTGTTTTTT,CASNRAGVNTGELFF
-,-,TRBV5-4,TRBJ1-4,TGTGCCAGCCAAACCCCCGGGGCTAATGAAAAACTGTTTTTT,CASQTPGANEKLFF
-,TRBD1,TRBV7-9,TRBJ1-1,TGTGCCAGCAGCTTACTTACAGGGGGCCTAGGTGAAGCTTTCTTT,CASSLLTGGLGEAFF
-,-,TRBV29-1,TRBJ2-2,TGCAGCGTTGTTAAGGGGGCCGGGGAGCTGTTTTTT,CSVVKGAGELFF
-,TRBD1,TRBV24-1,TRBJ2-3,TGTGCCACCAGCCGGGACAGGGGGCAAACAGATACGCAGTATTTT,CATSRDRGQTDTQYF
-,TRBD2,TRBV10-3,TRBJ2-2,TGTGCCATCAGTGTTGGGGGGGAGAACACCGGGGAGCTGTTTTTT,CAISVGGENTGELFF
-,TRBD1,TRBV27,TRBJ1-6,TGTGCCAGCACCTTCTCGACAGGGAACTCACCCCTCCACTTT,CASTFSTGNSPLHF
-,-,TRBV18,TRBJ1-2,TGTGCCAGCACAACAGATTATGGTGGCTACACCTTC,CASTTDYGGYTF
-,-,TRBV7-8,TRBJ1-6,TGTGCCAGCAGCTCCGGACATGGCGGTTCACCCCTCCACTTT,CASSSGHGGSPLHF
-,TRBD1,TRBV2,TRBJ2-1,TGTGCCAGCAGATATTCGGGACAGGGGACTAGGGAGCAGTTCTTC,CASRYSGQGTREQFF
-,TRBD1,TRBV10-1,TRBJ1-1,TGCGCCAGCAGTGACCAGGGACAGCAGAACACTGAAGCTTTCTTT,CASSDQGQQNTEAFF
-,TRBD1,TRBV5-4,TRBJ1-1,TGTGCCAGCAGCTTGGCCGGGGACAGGGAAGCTTTCTTT,CASSLAGDREAFF
-,-,TRBV5-6,TRBJ2-1,TGTGCCAGCTGGGTTAGCGGACGGAGCTCCTACAATGAGCAGTTCTTC,CASWVSGRSSYNEQFF
-,-,TRBV4-1,TRBJ1-5,TGCGCCAGCAGCCAAGCAGGGTTCAATCAGCCCCAGCATTTT,CASSQAGFNQPQHF
-,-,TRBV27,TRBJ1-6,TGTGCCAGCAGTTTTGACACCGTGGGTTCACCCCTCCACTTT,CASSFDTVGSPLHF
-,TRBD2,TRBV2,TRBJ2-3,TGTGCCAGCACGGGGGCAGCGGGAGGGCTGGGAAGCACAGATACGCAGTATTTT,CASTGAAGGLGSTDTQYF
-,TRBD1,TRBV6-5,TRBJ1-1,TGTGCCAGCACCGAGGGGGCAGCGAACACTGAAGCTTTCTTT,CASTEGAANTEAFF
-,-,TRBV30,TRBJ1-2,TGTGCCTGGAGTGTATCCGAGCTAAGCTACACCTTC,CAWSVSELSYTF
-,-,TRBV5-6,TRBJ2-7,TGTGCCAGCAGCTCACTCGACTGGGCCTACGAGCAGTACTTC,CASSSLDWAYEQYF
-,-,TRBV5-4,TRBJ2-1,TGTGCCAGCAGCCTCATGACTGACAATGAGCAGTTCTTC,CASSLMTDNEQFF
-,-,TRBV11-2,TRBJ2-3,TGTGCCAGCAGCTTAGCACTACAGGGTACTAGCACAGATACGCAGTATTTT,CASSLALQGTSTDTQYF
-,TRBD1,TRBV7-9,TRBJ1-1,TGTGCCAGCAGCCCCCATCCGGGACAGGGGGTAACTGAAGCTTTCTTT,CASSPHPGQGVTEAFF
-,-,TRBV30,TRBJ1-3,TGTGCCTGCATACAGGGCTTTAATGGAAACACCATATATTTT,CACIQGFNGNTIYF
-,TRBD1,TRBV6-2/TRBV6-3,TRBJ2-2,TGTGCCAGCAGTTTCGAACAGGGGCCCTACACCGGGGAGCTGTTTTTT,CASSFEQGPYTGELFF
-,-,TRBV27,TRBJ2-3,TGTGCCAGCAGTTTGGGAAGACAGGTTAGCACAGATACGCAGTATTTT,CASSLGRQVSTDTQYF